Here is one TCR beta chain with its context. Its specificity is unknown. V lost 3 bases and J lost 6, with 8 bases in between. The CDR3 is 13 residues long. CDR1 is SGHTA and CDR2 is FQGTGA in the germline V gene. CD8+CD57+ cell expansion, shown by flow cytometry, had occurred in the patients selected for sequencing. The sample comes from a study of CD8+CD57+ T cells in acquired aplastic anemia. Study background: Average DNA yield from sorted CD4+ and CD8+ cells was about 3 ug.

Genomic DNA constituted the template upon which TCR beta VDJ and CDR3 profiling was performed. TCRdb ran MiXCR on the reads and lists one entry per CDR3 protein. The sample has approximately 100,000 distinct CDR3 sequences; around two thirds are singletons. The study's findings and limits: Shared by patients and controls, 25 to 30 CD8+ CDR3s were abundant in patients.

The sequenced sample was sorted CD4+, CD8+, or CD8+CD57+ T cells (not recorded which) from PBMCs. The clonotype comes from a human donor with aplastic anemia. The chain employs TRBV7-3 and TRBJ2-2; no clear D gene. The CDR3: CASSLNAAGELFF. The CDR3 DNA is TGTGCCAGCAGCTTGAACGCTGCCGGGGAGCTGTTTTTT. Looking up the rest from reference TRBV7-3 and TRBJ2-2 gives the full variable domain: GAGVSQTPSNKVTEKGKYVELRCDPISGHTALYWYRQSLGQGPEFLIYFQGTGAADDSGLPNDRFFAVRPEGSVSTLKIQRTERGDSAVYLCASSLNAAGELFFGEGSRLTVL.